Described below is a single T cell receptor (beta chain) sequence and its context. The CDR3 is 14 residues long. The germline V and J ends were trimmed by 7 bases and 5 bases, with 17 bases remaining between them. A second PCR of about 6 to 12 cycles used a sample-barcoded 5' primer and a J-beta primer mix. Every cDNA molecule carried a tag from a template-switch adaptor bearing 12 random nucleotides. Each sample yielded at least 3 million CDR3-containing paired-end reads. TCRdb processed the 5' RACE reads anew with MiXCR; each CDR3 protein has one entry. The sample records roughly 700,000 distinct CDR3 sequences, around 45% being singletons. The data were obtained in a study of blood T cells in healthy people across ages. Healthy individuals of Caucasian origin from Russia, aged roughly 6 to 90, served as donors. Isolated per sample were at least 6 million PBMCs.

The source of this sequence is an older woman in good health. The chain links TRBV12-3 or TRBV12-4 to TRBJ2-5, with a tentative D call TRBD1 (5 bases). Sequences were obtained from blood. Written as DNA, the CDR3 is TGTGCCAGCACCTTCGCCCAGGGTGGGGAGACCCAGTACTTC. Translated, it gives CASTFAQGGETQYF.